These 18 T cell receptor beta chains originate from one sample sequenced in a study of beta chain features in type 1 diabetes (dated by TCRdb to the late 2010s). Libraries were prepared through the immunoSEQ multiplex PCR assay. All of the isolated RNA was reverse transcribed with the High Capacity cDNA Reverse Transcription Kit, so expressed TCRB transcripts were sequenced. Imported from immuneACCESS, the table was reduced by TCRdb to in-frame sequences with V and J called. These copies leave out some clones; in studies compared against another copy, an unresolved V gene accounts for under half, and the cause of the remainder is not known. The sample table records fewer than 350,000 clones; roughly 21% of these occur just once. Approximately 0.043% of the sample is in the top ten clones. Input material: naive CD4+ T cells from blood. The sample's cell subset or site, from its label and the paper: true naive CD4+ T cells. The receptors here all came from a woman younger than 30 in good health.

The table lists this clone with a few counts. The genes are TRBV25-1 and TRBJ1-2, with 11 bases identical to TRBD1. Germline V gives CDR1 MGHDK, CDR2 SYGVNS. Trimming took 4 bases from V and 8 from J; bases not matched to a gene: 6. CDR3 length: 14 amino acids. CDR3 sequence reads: CASSVTGTGGGYTF. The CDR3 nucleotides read TGTGCCAGCAGTGTAACCGGGACAGGGGGAGGCTACACCTTC.

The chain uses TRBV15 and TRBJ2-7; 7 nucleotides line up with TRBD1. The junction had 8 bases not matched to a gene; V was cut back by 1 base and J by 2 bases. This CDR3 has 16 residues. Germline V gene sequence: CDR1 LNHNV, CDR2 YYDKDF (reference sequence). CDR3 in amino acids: CATSRGGTARTYEQYF. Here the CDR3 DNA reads TGTGCCACCAGCAGAGGGGGGACAGCCAGAACCTACGAGCAGTACTTC. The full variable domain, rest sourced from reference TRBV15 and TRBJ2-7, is DAMVIQNPRYQVTQFGKPVTLSCSQTLNHNVMYWYQQKSSQAPKLLFHYYDKDFNNEADTPDNFQSRRPNTSFCFLDIRSPGLGDTAMYLCATSRGGTARTYEQYFGPGTRLTVT.

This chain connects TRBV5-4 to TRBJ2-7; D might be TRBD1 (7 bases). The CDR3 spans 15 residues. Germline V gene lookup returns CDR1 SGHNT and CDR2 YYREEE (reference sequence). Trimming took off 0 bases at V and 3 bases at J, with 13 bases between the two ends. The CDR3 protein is CASSLVQGGFYEQYF. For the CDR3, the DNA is TGTGCCAGCAGCTTGGTCCAGGGGGGATTCTACGAGCAGTACTTC.

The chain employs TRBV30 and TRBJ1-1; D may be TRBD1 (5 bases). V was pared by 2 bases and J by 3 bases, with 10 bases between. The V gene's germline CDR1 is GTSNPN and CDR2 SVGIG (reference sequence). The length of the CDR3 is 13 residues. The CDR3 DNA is TGTGCCTGGAGTTACAGGACGGACACTGAAGCTTTCTTT. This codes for CAWSYRTDTEAFF.

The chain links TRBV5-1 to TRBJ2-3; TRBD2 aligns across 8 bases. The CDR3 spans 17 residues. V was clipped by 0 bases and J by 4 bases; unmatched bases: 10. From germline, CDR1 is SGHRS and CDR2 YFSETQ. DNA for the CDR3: TGCGCCAGCAGCTTGGGGAGGACTAGCAGAGCGCCAGATACGCAGTATTTT. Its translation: CASSLGRTSRAPDTQYF. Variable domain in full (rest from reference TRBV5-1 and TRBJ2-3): KAGVTQTPRYLIKTRGQQVTLSCSPISGHRSVSWYQQTPGQGLQFLFEYFSETQRNKGNFPGRFSGRQFSNSRSEMNVSTLELGDSALYLCASSLGRTSRAPDTQYFGPGTRLTVL.

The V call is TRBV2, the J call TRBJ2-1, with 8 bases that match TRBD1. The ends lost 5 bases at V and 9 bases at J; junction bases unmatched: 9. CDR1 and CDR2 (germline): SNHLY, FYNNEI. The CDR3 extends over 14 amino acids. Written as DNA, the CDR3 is TGTGCCAGCAGTAGAGACAGGGGCGTGGGTGAGCAGTTCTTC. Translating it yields CASSRDRGVGEQFF.

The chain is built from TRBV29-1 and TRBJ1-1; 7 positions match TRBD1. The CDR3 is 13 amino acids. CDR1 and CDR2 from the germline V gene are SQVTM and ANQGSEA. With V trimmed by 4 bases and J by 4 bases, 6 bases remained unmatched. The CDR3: CSVADRQGTEAFF. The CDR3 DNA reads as TGCAGCGTTGCGGACAGGCAGGGCACTGAAGCTTTCTTT.

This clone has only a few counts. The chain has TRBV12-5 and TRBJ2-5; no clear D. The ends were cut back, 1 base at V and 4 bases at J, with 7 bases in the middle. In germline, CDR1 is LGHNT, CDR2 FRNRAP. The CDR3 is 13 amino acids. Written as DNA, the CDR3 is TGTGCTAGTGGTTTGGCAACTGGAGAGACCCAGTACTTC. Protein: CASGLATGETQYF. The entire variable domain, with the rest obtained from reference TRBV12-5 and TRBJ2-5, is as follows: DARVTQTPRHKVTEMGQEVTMRCQPILGHNTVFWYRQTMMQGLELLAYFRNRAPLDDSGMPKDRFSAEMPDATLATLKIQPSEPRDSAVYFCASGLATGETQYFGPGTRLLVL.

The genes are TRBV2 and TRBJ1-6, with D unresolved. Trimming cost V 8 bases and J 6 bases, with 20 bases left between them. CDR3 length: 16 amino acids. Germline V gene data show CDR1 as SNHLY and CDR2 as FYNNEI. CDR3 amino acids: CASQEEGPDLNSPLHF. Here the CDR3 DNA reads TGTGCCAGCCAGGAGGAGGGCCCCGATCTTAATTCACCCCTCCACTTT.

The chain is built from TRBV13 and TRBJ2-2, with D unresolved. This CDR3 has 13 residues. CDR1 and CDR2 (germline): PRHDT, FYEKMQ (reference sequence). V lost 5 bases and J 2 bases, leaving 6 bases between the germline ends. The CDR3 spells CASSPLNTGELFF. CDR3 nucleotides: TGTGCCAGCAGCCCTTTAAACACCGGGGAGCTGTTTTTT.

The CDR3 DNA follows: TGTGCCAGCTCACCCAACGGGAGGGCGTACGAGCAGTACTTC. Translating it yields CASSPNGRAYEQYF. V gene TRBV18 combines with J gene TRBJ2-7; 8 bases align to TRBD2. The V segment lost 3 bases and the J segment 4 bases; nucleotides outside the gene matches: 5. Germline V CDR1 and CDR2: KGHSH, LQKENI. The CDR3 runs 14 residues.

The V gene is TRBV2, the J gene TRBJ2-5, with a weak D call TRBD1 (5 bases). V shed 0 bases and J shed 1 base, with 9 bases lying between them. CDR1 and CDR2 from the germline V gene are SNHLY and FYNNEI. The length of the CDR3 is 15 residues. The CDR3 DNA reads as TGTGCCAGCAGTGAAGCGAGGACATCCCAAGAGACCCAGTACTTC. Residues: CASSEARTSQETQYF.

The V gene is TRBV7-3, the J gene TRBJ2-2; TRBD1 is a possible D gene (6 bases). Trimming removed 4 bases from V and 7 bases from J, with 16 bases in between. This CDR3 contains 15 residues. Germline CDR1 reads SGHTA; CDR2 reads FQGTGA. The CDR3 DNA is TGTGCCAGCAGCTGGGAACACAGGGCTGGCGGGGAGCTGTTTTTT. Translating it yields CASSWEHRAGGELFF.

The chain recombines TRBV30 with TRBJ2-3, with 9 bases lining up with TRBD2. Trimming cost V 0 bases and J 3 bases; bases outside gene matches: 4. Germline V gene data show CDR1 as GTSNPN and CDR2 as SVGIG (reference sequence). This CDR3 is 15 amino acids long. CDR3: CAWSVRLAGTDTQYF. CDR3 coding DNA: TGTGCCTGGAGTGTACGCCTAGCGGGGACAGATACGCAGTATTTT. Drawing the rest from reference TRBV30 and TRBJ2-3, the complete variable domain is SQTIHQWPATLVQPVGSPLSLECTVEGTSNPNLYWYRQAAGRGLQLLFYSVGIGQISSEVPQNLSASRPQDRQFILSSKKLLLSDSGFYLCAWSVRLAGTDTQYFGPGTRLTVL.

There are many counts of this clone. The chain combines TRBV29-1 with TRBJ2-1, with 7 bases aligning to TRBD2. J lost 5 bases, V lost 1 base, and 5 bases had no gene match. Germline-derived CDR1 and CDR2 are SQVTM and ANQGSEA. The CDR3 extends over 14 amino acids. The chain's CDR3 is CSVEGLAADNEQFF. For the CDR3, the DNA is TGCAGCGTTGAAGGCCTAGCGGCTGACAATGAGCAGTTCTTC.

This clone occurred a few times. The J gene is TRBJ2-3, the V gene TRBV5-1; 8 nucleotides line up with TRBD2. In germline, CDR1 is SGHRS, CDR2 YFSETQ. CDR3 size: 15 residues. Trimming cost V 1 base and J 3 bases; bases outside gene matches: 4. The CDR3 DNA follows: TGCGCCAGCAGCTTGATGACGGGGGGGACAGATACGCAGTATTTT. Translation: CASSLMTGGTDTQYF.

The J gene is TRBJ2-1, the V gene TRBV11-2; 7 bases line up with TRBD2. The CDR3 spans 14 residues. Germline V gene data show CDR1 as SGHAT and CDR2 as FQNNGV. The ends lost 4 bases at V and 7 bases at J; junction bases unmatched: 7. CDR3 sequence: CASSSYGLVNEQFF. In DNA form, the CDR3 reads TGTGCCAGCAGCTCCTACGGACTAGTTAATGAGCAGTTCTTC.

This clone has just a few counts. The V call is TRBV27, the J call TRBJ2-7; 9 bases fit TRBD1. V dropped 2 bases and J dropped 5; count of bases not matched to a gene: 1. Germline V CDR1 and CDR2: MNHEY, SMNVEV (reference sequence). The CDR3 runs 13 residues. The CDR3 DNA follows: TGTGCCAGCAGTTTAGACAGGGGGGACGAGCAGTACTTC. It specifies CASSLDRGDEQYF.